These 3 T cell receptor beta chains originate from one sample sequenced in a study of molecular identifiers for immune sequencing clone quantification. TCRdb reprocessed the PCR reads via MiXCR and lists one record per CDR3 protein. The sample shows over 600,000 distinct CDR3 sequences, 20% of them seen only once. The sample comprised naive CD8+ T cells from blood, with Jurkat cell RNA spiked in. Subset described: FACS-sorted CD8+CD4-CCR7+CD45RA+ naive T cells. These receptors all come from a human donor in good health. Some libraries in this study had Jurkat cell RNA spiked in.

This clonotype was observed at least ten times. This sequence joins TRBV5-5 and TRBJ2-3; maybe TRBD2 (6 bases). The CDR3 length is 14 residues. CDR1 SGHKS and CDR2 YYEKEE come from the germline V gene (reference sequence). The ends were cut back, 3 bases at V and 6 bases at J, with 14 bases in the middle. This chain's CDR3 is CASSSSGGADTQYF. The CDR3 nucleotides read TGTGCCAGCAGCTCCAGCGGAGGGGCTGATACGCAGTATTTT.

This clonotype was observed many times. This chain joins TRBV29-1 and TRBJ2-5, with 8 bases identical to TRBD2. The CDR3 extends over 13 amino acids. From germline, CDR1 is SQVTM and CDR2 ANQGSEA. After removal of 7 bases from V and 3 bases from J, the junction contained 7 bases not matched to a gene. CDR3 sequence: CSAGLAGEETQYF. Written as DNA, the CDR3 is TGCAGCGCCGGACTAGCAGGTGAAGAGACCCAGTACTTC. Variable domain in full (rest from reference TRBV29-1 and TRBJ2-5): SAVISQKPSRDICQRGTSLTIQCQVDSQVTMMFWYRQQPGQSLTLIATANQGSEATYESGFVIDKFPISRPNLTFSTLTVSNMSPEDSSIYLCSAGLAGEETQYFGPGTRLLVL.

This clonotype was recorded at least ten times. This rearrangement joins TRBV24-1 to TRBJ2-1; TRBD2 aligns across 9 bases. The CDR3 is made up of 15 amino acids. Germline V gene data show CDR1 as KGHDR and CDR2 as SFDVKD. V shed 4 bases and J 2 bases; nucleotides not matched to a gene: 2. The chain's CDR3 is CATSEAGGPYNEQFF. The CDR3 DNA sequence: TGTGCCACCAGTGAAGCGGGGGGACCCTACAATGAGCAGTTCTTC.